This TCR beta chain appears in the sequencing data of a study of OX40 agonist ivuxolimab in advanced cancers. Across the whole study: Partial response was recorded in three patients: one hepatocellular carcinoma and two cutaneous melanoma cases.

General study points: Averaged across samples, CD8+ T cells carried more expanded clones than CD4+ did. At 0.1 to 3.0 mg/kg and by week 6, CD4+ and CD8+ T cells in the blood had expanded clonally.

The data were produced by immunoSEQ multiplex PCR, yet TCRdb's version contains in-frame clones alone and is incomplete. The data contain some 17,000 clones, just under 80% of them seen just once; the ten biggest clones take up under 30%. CDR3 length equals 11 residues. Trimming cost V 9 bases and J 2 bases, with 7 bases left between them. Germline V gene sequence: CDR1 MNHEY, CDR2 SMNVEV (reference sequence). With regard to this clone: Antigen specificity is unknown.

The chain joins TRBV27 to TRBJ2-5; D is ambiguous. The source of this sequence is an adult with an advanced solid tumor such as melanoma, head and neck, liver or kidney cancer. This specimen consisted of CD4+ or CD8+ T cells sorted from blood, obtained in a trial of the OX40 agonist ivuxolimab. The CDR3: CASGVQETQYF. In DNA form, the CDR3 reads TGTGCCAGTGGGGTGCAAGAGACCCAGTACTTC.